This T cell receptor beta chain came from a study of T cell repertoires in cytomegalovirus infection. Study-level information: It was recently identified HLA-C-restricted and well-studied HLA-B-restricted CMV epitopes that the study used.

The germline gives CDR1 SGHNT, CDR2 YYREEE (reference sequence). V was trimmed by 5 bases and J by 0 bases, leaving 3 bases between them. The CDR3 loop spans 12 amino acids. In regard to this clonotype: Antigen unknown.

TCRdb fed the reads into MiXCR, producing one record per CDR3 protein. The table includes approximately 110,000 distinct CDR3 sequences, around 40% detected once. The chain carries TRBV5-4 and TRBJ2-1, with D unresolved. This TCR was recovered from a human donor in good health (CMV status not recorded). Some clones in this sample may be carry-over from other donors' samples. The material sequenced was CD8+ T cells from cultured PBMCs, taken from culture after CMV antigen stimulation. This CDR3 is CASRGSYNEQFF. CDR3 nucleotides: TGTGCCAGCAGGGGCTCCTACAATGAGCAGTTCTTC.